A selection of T cell receptor beta chains follows, all from one sample in a study of T-cell reconstitution after alpha-beta-depleted transplantation in children. Via MiXCR, TCRdb re-called the PCR reads, giving one row per CDR3 protein. The sample lists 450,000 to 600,000 distinct CDR3 sequences, 10% seen once, with 2% to 2.5% in the top ten. Sequences were derived from PBMCs, sampled before TCRalphabeta/CD19-depleted stem cell transplant. These receptors were obtained from a child under 10 years old with inherited bone marrow failure, due to receive a stem cell transplant. Each CDR3 is given with its conserved first and last residue. For some rows the clone size is stated as once, few or many, or as a class when expanded; others skip it.

V gene	clone size	J gene	CDR3 protein
TRBV4-3	many	TRBJ2-3	CASSQDTQYF
TRBV27	many	TRBJ1-5	CASSTQGYQPQHF
TRBV4-2	many	TRBJ2-5	CASSQEYGEETQYF
TRBV20-1	many	TRBJ1-1	CSALIPGQGNTEAFF
TRBV5-1	many	TRBJ2-1	CASSLYSGTFGGNEQFF
TRBV9	NA	TRBJ2-3	CASSVETGSLRTDTQYF
TRBV19	many	TRBJ2-3	CASSIQGLSGTDTQYF
TRBV5-8	many	TRBJ2-7	CASSTVQRIDEQYF
TRBV29-1	many	TRBJ2-1	CSVREAKSYNEQFF
TRBV4-3	many	TRBJ2-7	CASSQEDRQYF
TRBV9	NA	TRBJ1-1	CASSEGTGLTEAFF
TRBV29-1	many	TRBJ2-7	CSVESRTYEQYF
TRBV4-3	many	TRBJ1-1	CASSQDPGSGTEAFF
TRBV4-3	many	TRBJ2-3	CASSLGLAGGVGGTDTQYF
TRBV27	few	TRBJ2-7	CATTGLPNYEQYF
TRBV9	many	TRBJ2-7	CASTTTWNAEQYF
TRBV30	few	TRBJ2-7	CAWSGNRREQYF
TRBV18	few	TRBJ1-2	CASSPTAPHGYTF
TRBV5-5	many	TRBJ1-2	CASSLVWTLSNYGYTF
TRBV7-9	NA	TRBJ2-3	CASSPPLANQDTQYF
TRBV12-3/TRBV12-4	many	TRBJ2-5	CASRTGDETQYF
TRBV5-1	many	TRBJ2-7	CASSWQSGGTYEQYF
TRBV13	many	TRBJ2-2	CASSLGGVPGELFF
TRBV4-3	NA	TRBJ2-2	CASSQEEGSGELFF
TRBV12-3/TRBV12-4	many	TRBJ2-3	CASSSGTKRTDTQYF
TRBV20-1	NA	TRBJ2-3	CSDIAGGRADTQYF
TRBV30	NA	TRBJ1-5	CAWSDGGGPQHF
TRBV5-1	NA	TRBJ2-1	CASSLVFLHF
TRBV5-1	many	TRBJ2-2	CASSSEGTGELFF
TRBV30	many	TRBJ1-1	CAWSYIPGDTEAFF
TRBV7-9	few	TRBJ2-3	CASSLLRGYGTDTQYF
TRBV13	NA	TRBJ2-7	CASSLGPSGSGGTYEQYF
TRBV27	few	TRBJ2-7	CASSSLSGIGTYEQYF
TRBV4-3	many	TRBJ2-7	CASSQDRDSKYEQYF
TRBV12-3/TRBV12-4	many	TRBJ1-2	CASSLSSPGYYGYTF
TRBV5-1	NA	TRBJ2-5	CASRQGSVQETQYF
TRBV6-5	many	TRBJ2-1	CASSFFRAGEQFF
TRBV4-3	many	TRBJ2-7	CASSQHSGRTYEQYF
TRBV27	few	TRBJ2-5	CASSLLGLAAPQETQYF
TRBV29-1	many	TRBJ1-6	CSAGTGQFNSPLHF
TRBV5-6	many	TRBJ2-6	CASSLWGAGANVLTF
TRBV12-3/TRBV12-4	many	TRBJ2-2	CASSLAHLAGADGELFF
TRBV7-9	many	TRBJ1-2	CASSAETQPPYGYTF
TRBV6-1	many	TRBJ2-7	CASSHRPNYEQYF
TRBV4-3	NA	TRBJ2-7	CASSQTPSGRVYEQYF
TRBV29-1	many	TRBJ2-5	CSVEVLAGDYQETQYF
TRBV3-1	many	TRBJ2-2	CASSQDFQEITNTGELFF
TRBV5-4	many	TRBJ2-7	CASSPGGGLDEQYF
TRBV5-1	many	TRBJ2-7	CASSLDSIYEQYF
TRBV4-2	many	TRBJ2-3	CASSPFSGLAGGGTDTQYF
TRBV3-1	many	TRBJ2-1	CASRLAGVYNEQFF
TRBV10-3	NA	TRBJ2-3	CAIRVPSGRDTDTQYF
TRBV15	few	TRBJ2-5	CATSRDPVETQYF
TRBV29-1	many	TRBJ2-4	CSVGGQGAGKYF
TRBV5-1	NA	NA	CASSSMAGGYNEQYF
TRBV29-1	many	TRBJ2-7	CSVLIQPPDRADYEQYF
TRBV7-2	many	TRBJ2-7	CASSFIQGHEQYF
TRBV4-2	many	TRBJ1-6	CASSQRHARGETSSSPLHF